A selection of T cell receptor beta chains follows, all from one sample in a study of blood T cell repertoires in COVID-19. TCRdb's table, derived via immunoSEQ multiplex PCR, lists solely in-frame clones and lacks some. This sample has roughly 150,000 clones, with about 85% found just once. The sample taken for sequencing was peripheral blood. These receptors were taken from a woman in her fifties or sixties with COVID-19, enrolled during active disease. The CDR3 runs from the conserved cysteine through the conserved F or W. Some rows mark clone size as missing; the rest say once, few, many or name a class of expanded clone.

clone size: .; V gene: TRBV2; CDR3 protein: CASSAGGRYNEKLFF
clone size: many; V gene: TRBV5-1; CDR3 protein: CASSLEGSGGKNIQYF
clone size: .; V gene: TRBV18; CDR3 protein: CASSPGTGGLNTGELFF
clone size: .; V gene: TRBV30; CDR3 protein: CAWSEGDYGYTF
clone size: .; V gene: TRBV3-1/TRBV3-2; CDR3 protein: CASSIEPRAGNTIYF
clone size: .; V gene: TRBV2; CDR3 protein: CASSGENQETQYF
clone size: .; V gene: TRBV6-1; CDR3 protein: CASSEISATDEQYF
clone size: .; V gene: TRBV6-1; CDR3 protein: CASSEAGQGRETQYF
clone size: .; V gene: TRBV2; CDR3 protein: CASREQGAANTEAFF
clone size: .; V gene: TRBV10-3; CDR3 protein: CAIAGTERTYNEQFF
clone size: .; V gene: TRBV5-1; CDR3 protein: CASSLEAAASSYNEQFF
clone size: .; V gene: TRBV3-1/TRBV3-2; CDR3 protein: CASSQGQGATYGYTF
clone size: few; V gene: TRBV11-2; CDR3 protein: CASKQGTGGARTEAFF
clone size: .; V gene: TRBV27; CDR3 protein: CASSSTGQRETQYF
clone size: once; V gene: TRBV9; CDR3 protein: CASSAPLSGGLGYEQFF
clone size: .; V gene: TRBV19; CDR3 protein: CASSMTPGMSYNSPLHF
clone size: .; V gene: TRBV5-1; CDR3 protein: CASSLIGETEAFF
clone size: .; V gene: TRBV6-5; CDR3 protein: CASWISGGTSYEQYF
clone size: few; V gene: TRBV27; CDR3 protein: CASIKTGTGNTEAFF
clone size: once; V gene: TRBV5-1; CDR3 protein: CASSQIAGGLLDTQYF
clone size: .; V gene: TRBV4-3; CDR3 protein: CASSQDPAGNTEAFF
clone size: .; V gene: TRBV4-3; CDR3 protein: CASSQEYKQGYSGYTF
clone size: .; V gene: TRBV27; CDR3 protein: CASSPRDGSYEQYF
clone size: .; V gene: TRBV6-5; CDR3 protein: CASSYKSVPRSHEQYF
clone size: .; V gene: TRBV30; CDR3 protein: CAWSRGAGEKLFF
clone size: .; V gene: TRBV5-1; CDR3 protein: CASSTDRINEKLFF
clone size: few; V gene: TRBV11-2; CDR3 protein: CASSSQGPYGYTF
clone size: .; V gene: TRBV7-3; CDR3 protein: CASSLGTDSDTQYF
clone size: .; V gene: TRBV6-2/TRBV6-3; CDR3 protein: CASSYEGSGVHNEQFF
clone size: once; V gene: TRBV2; CDR3 protein: CASTSGLAYTGELFF
clone size: .; V gene: TRBV7-6; CDR3 protein: CASSLVGGLGGEQFF
clone size: .; V gene: TRBV7-3; CDR3 protein: CASSFGQGGGELFF
clone size: .; V gene: TRBV5-1; CDR3 protein: CASSLPRQGGTGELFF
clone size: .; V gene: TRBV27; CDR3 protein: CASTSFEGANYGYTF
clone size: .; V gene: TRBV9; CDR3 protein: CASSVATGGVYDNEQFF
clone size: .; V gene: TRBV6-5; CDR3 protein: CASHRGLRDTQYF
clone size: .; V gene: TRBV12-3/TRBV12-4; CDR3 protein: CASSSGQNNEQFF
clone size: once; V gene: TRBV4-2; CDR3 protein: CASSQEPGSDTEAFF
clone size: .; V gene: TRBV2; CDR3 protein: CASSALRAPNEAFF
clone size: .; V gene: TRBV14; CDR3 protein: CASSKGAGVGEQYF
clone size: .; V gene: TRBV25-1; CDR3 protein: CASSPVGQLYNSPLHF
clone size: once; V gene: TRBV5-1; CDR3 protein: CASNVGGEETQYF
clone size: once; V gene: TRBV6-5; CDR3 protein: CASSYSMVAGGWEQYF
clone size: .; V gene: TRBV2; CDR3 protein: CASREGPYEQYF
clone size: .; V gene: TRBV7-3; CDR3 protein: CASSCGTGGHNSGNTIYF
clone size: .; V gene: TRBV27; CDR3 protein: CASSKKGVEALGQFF
clone size: .; V gene: TRBV27; CDR3 protein: CASSPDRNQPQHF
clone size: .; V gene: TRBV5-6; CDR3 protein: CASTTQGEGYTF
clone size: .; V gene: TRBV5-1; CDR3 protein: CASSLAGGAETQYF
clone size: .; V gene: TRBV18; CDR3 protein: CASSPFLAFF
clone size: .; V gene: TRBV7-9; CDR3 protein: CASSLSASGGAKFF